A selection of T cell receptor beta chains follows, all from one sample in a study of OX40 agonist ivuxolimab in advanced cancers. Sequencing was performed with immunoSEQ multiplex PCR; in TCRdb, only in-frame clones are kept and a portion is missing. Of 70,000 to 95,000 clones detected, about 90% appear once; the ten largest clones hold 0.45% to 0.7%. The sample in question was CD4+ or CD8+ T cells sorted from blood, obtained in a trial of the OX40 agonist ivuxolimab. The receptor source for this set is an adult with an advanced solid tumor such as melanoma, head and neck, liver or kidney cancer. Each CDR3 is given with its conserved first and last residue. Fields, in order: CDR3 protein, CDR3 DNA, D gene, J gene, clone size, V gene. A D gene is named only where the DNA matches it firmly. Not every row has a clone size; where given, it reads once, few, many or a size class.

cdr3_aa: CASSRGSNEKLFF; cdr3_nt: TGTGCCAGCTCACGAGGGTCTAATGAAAAACTGTTTTTT; d_call: -; j_call: TRBJ1-4; clone_size: once; v_call: TRBV18
cdr3_aa: CASSKGTGKQPQHF; cdr3_nt: TGTGCCAGCAGCAAAGGGACAGGGAAACAGCCCCAGCATTTT; d_call: -; j_call: TRBJ1-5; clone_size: once; v_call: TRBV21-1
cdr3_aa: CASSPLGEDNEQFF; cdr3_nt: TGTGCCAGCAGCCCTCTAGGAGAAGACAATGAGCAGTTCTTC; d_call: -; j_call: TRBJ2-1; clone_size: -; v_call: TRBV11-2
cdr3_aa: CASSSVPGGLAGGRTGELFF; cdr3_nt: TGTGCCAGCAGCTCAGTACCCGGCGGCCTAGCGGGGGGGAGGACCGGGGAGCTGTTTTTT; d_call: TRBD2; j_call: TRBJ2-2; clone_size: -; v_call: TRBV5-4
cdr3_aa: CASSSRVGSGNTIYF; cdr3_nt: TGTGCCAGCAGCTCCCGTGTGGGCTCTGGAAACACCATATATTTT; d_call: -; j_call: TRBJ1-3; clone_size: few; v_call: TRBV11-2
cdr3_aa: CASSVAGRTFGGYTF; cdr3_nt: TGTGCCAGCAGCGTAGCGGGTCGGACTTTCGGTGGCTACACCTTC; d_call: -; j_call: TRBJ1-2; clone_size: few; v_call: TRBV9
cdr3_aa: CASSPTGGAQPQHF; cdr3_nt: TGTGCCAGCAGTCCCACAGGGGGCGCCCAGCCCCAGCATTTT; d_call: TRBD1; j_call: TRBJ1-5; clone_size: -; v_call: TRBV2
cdr3_aa: CASSYGQSYTF; cdr3_nt: TGTGCCAGCAGTTACGGGCAGAGCTACACCTTC; d_call: -; j_call: TRBJ1-2; clone_size: -; v_call: TRBV6-6
cdr3_aa: CASSTDRGHYTQYF; cdr3_nt: TGTGCCAGCAGTACTGACAGGGGGCATTATACGCAGTATTTT; d_call: TRBD1; j_call: TRBJ2-3; clone_size: -; v_call: TRBV7-9
cdr3_aa: CASSLPGATYEQYF; cdr3_nt: TGTGCCAGCAGCCTCCCTGGCGCTACCTACGAGCAGTACTTC; d_call: -; j_call: TRBJ2-7; clone_size: -; v_call: TRBV5-4
cdr3_aa: CAGGGDNTGELFF; cdr3_nt: TGTGCCGGCGGCGGGGACAACACCGGGGAGCTGTTTTTT; d_call: -; j_call: TRBJ2-2; clone_size: -; v_call: TRBV7-6
cdr3_aa: CASSSAGTEETQYF; cdr3_nt: TGTGCCAGCAGTTCTGCCGGGACGGAAGAGACCCAGTACTTC; d_call: -; j_call: TRBJ2-5; clone_size: -; v_call: TRBV5-4
cdr3_aa: CASSERDSYSPLHF; cdr3_nt: TGTGCCAGCAGTGAAAGGGACAGTTATTCACCCCTCCACTTT; d_call: TRBD1; j_call: TRBJ1-6; clone_size: -; v_call: TRBV2
cdr3_aa: CASSPLPGLYGYTF; cdr3_nt: TGTGCCAGCTCACCATTACCAGGGCTCTATGGCTACACCTTC; d_call: -; j_call: TRBJ1-2; clone_size: -; v_call: TRBV18
cdr3_aa: CASSLWRGSNEKLFF; cdr3_nt: TGTGCCAGCAGCTTATGGCGGGGCTCTAATGAAAAACTGTTTTTT; d_call: -; j_call: TRBJ1-4; clone_size: -; v_call: TRBV7-2
cdr3_aa: CASSLDGQANQPQHF; cdr3_nt: TGTGCCAGCAGCTTAGACGGACAGGCAAATCAGCCCCAGCATTTT; d_call: TRBD1; j_call: TRBJ1-5; clone_size: -; v_call: TRBV11-2
cdr3_aa: CASSFDGNTEAFF; cdr3_nt: TGTGCCAGCAGCTTCGACGGGAACACTGAAGCTTTCTTT; d_call: -; j_call: TRBJ1-1; clone_size: once; v_call: TRBV5-8
cdr3_aa: CASSLGAGTGFDGANVLTF; cdr3_nt: TGTGCCAGCAGCTTGGGGGCCGGGACAGGGTTCGACGGGGCCAACGTCCTGACTTTC; d_call: TRBD1; j_call: TRBJ2-6; clone_size: -; v_call: TRBV5-4
cdr3_aa: CASSQRPGSSTDTQYF; cdr3_nt: TGCGCCAGCAGCCAGCGCCCAGGGTCTAGCACAGATACGCAGTATTTT; d_call: -; j_call: TRBJ2-3; clone_size: -; v_call: TRBV4-1
cdr3_aa: CASSGDDSYEQYF; cdr3_nt: TGTGCCAGCTCTGGGGATGACAGCTACGAGCAGTACTTC; d_call: -; j_call: TRBJ2-7; clone_size: -; v_call: TRBV18
cdr3_aa: CATSRERASSGNTIYF; cdr3_nt: TGTGCCACCAGCAGAGAACGGGCTAGCTCTGGAAACACCATATATTTT; d_call: -; j_call: TRBJ1-3; clone_size: -; v_call: TRBV15
cdr3_aa: CASSYSRNADYEQYF; cdr3_nt: TGTGCCAGCAGTTACTCGAGGAATGCAGACTACGAGCAGTACTTC; d_call: -; j_call: TRBJ2-7; clone_size: -; v_call: TRBV6-5
cdr3_aa: CSVGDRAMKQFF; cdr3_nt: TGCAGCGTGGGAGACAGGGCGATGAAGCAGTTCTTC; d_call: TRBD1; j_call: TRBJ2-1; clone_size: once; v_call: TRBV29-1
cdr3_aa: CASSGGPYTDTQYF; cdr3_nt: TGTGCCAGCAGCGGGGGGCCATACACAGATACGCAGTATTTT; d_call: -; j_call: TRBJ2-3; clone_size: -; v_call: TRBV11-3
cdr3_aa: CASSIGGPSNQPQHF; cdr3_nt: TGTGCCAGTAGTATTGGGGGGCCGAGCAATCAGCCCCAGCATTTT; d_call: -; j_call: TRBJ1-5; clone_size: -; v_call: TRBV19
cdr3_aa: CASSSLGGLEAFF; cdr3_nt: TGTGCCAGCAGCTCACTAGGGGGCCTTGAGGCTTTCTTT; d_call: TRBD1; j_call: TRBJ1-1; clone_size: -; v_call: TRBV6-6
cdr3_aa: CALVSGQYYSGNTIYF; cdr3_nt: TGTGCCCTGGTCAGCGGACAGTACTACTCTGGAAACACCATATATTTT; d_call: -; j_call: TRBJ1-3; clone_size: -; v_call: TRBV30
cdr3_aa: CSVEGQGLGRNTIYF; cdr3_nt: TGCAGCGTTGAAGGACAGGGGCTAGGCAGAAACACCATATATTTT; d_call: TRBD1; j_call: TRBJ1-3; clone_size: -; v_call: TRBV29-1
cdr3_aa: CASSMSRLTNTEAFF; cdr3_nt: TGTGCCAGTAGTATGAGCAGACTCACTAACACTGAAGCTTTCTTT; d_call: -; j_call: TRBJ1-1; clone_size: -; v_call: TRBV19
cdr3_aa: CASSSKTGTGGWTGELFF; cdr3_nt: TGTGCCAGCAGCTCCAAAACCGGGACAGGGGGTTGGACCGGGGAGCTGTTTTTT; d_call: TRBD1; j_call: TRBJ2-2; clone_size: -; v_call: TRBV11-2
cdr3_aa: CASSQTLAQPQHF; cdr3_nt: TGTGCCAGCAGCCAGACCCTCGCTCAGCCCCAGCATTTT; d_call: -; j_call: TRBJ1-5; clone_size: -; v_call: TRBV11-2
cdr3_aa: CASSLVGGRSSYEQYF; cdr3_nt: TGTGCCAGCAGCTTGGTGGGGGGCCGCAGCTCCTACGAGCAGTACTTC; d_call: -; j_call: TRBJ2-7; clone_size: -; v_call: TRBV5-6
cdr3_aa: CASTLTASYNEQFF; cdr3_nt: TGCGCCAGCACCCTGACAGCCTCCTACAATGAGCAGTTCTTC; d_call: -; j_call: TRBJ2-1; clone_size: -; v_call: TRBV5-1
cdr3_aa: CASSLEGTGEMDEQFF; cdr3_nt: TGCGCCAGCAGCTTGGAGGGGACAGGGGAGATGGATGAGCAGTTCTTC; d_call: TRBD1; j_call: TRBJ2-1; clone_size: -; v_call: TRBV5-1
cdr3_aa: CSVEDLETQYF; cdr3_nt: TGCAGCGTTGAAGACCTGGAGACCCAGTACTTC; d_call: -; j_call: TRBJ2-5; clone_size: -; v_call: TRBV29-1
cdr3_aa: CASSVPGLAEQFF; cdr3_nt: TGCGCCAGCAGTGTTCCGGGACTAGCGGAGCAGTTCTTC; d_call: TRBD2; j_call: TRBJ2-1; clone_size: few; v_call: TRBV10-1
cdr3_aa: CASSPSSGSLAEQYF; cdr3_nt: TGTGCCAGCTCACCGTCGAGCGGGAGCTTGGCCGAGCAGTACTTC; d_call: TRBD2; j_call: TRBJ2-7; clone_size: once; v_call: TRBV18
cdr3_aa: CSVERGAGTDTQYF; cdr3_nt: TGCAGCGTTGAACGGGGGGCTGGCACAGATACGCAGTATTTT; d_call: -; j_call: TRBJ2-3; clone_size: -; v_call: TRBV29-1
cdr3_aa: CASSLASGGKTQYF; cdr3_nt: TGTGCCAGCAGCTTGGCTAGCGGGGGGAAGACCCAGTACTTC; d_call: TRBD2; j_call: TRBJ2-5; clone_size: once; v_call: TRBV5-8
cdr3_aa: CASSSRTGLMNTEAFF; cdr3_nt: TGTGCCAGCAGTTCCCGAACAGGGCTAATGAACACTGAAGCTTTCTTT; d_call: -; j_call: TRBJ1-1; clone_size: -; v_call: TRBV27
cdr3_aa: CATSRDTGLEQFF; cdr3_nt: TGTGCCACCAGCAGAGATACGGGGCTTGAGCAGTTCTTC; d_call: -; j_call: TRBJ2-1; clone_size: -; v_call: TRBV15
cdr3_aa: CASSSWIPLGQSTSLIDSPLHF; cdr3_nt: TGCGCCAGCAGCTCATGGATCCCCCTCGGACAGTCAACCTCCCTAATTGATTCACCCCTCCACTTT; d_call: -; j_call: TRBJ1-6; clone_size: -; v_call: TRBV4-1
cdr3_aa: CASSPLRGFITDTQYF; cdr3_nt: TGTGCCAGCTCACCTCTCCGAGGGTTCATCACAGATACGCAGTATTTT; d_call: -; j_call: TRBJ2-3; clone_size: -; v_call: TRBV18
cdr3_aa: CASSYSPGGGYTF; cdr3_nt: TGTGCCAGCAGTTACTCCCCAGGTGGTGGCTACACCTTC; d_call: -; j_call: TRBJ1-2; clone_size: -; v_call: TRBV6-6
cdr3_aa: CASSFRGNIQYF; cdr3_nt: TGTGCCAGCAGCTTTAGGGGTAACATTCAGTACTTC; d_call: -; j_call: TRBJ2-4; clone_size: -; v_call: TRBV11-2
cdr3_aa: CASSVSSGWSGGELFF; cdr3_nt: TGTGCCAGCAGCGTATCTAGCGGGTGGAGTGGCGGGGAGCTGTTTTTT; d_call: TRBD2; j_call: TRBJ2-2; clone_size: -; v_call: TRBV9
cdr3_aa: CASSLGAQDTQYF; cdr3_nt: TGTGCCAGCAGCTTAGGGGCCCAAGATACGCAGTATTTT; d_call: -; j_call: TRBJ2-3; clone_size: -; v_call: TRBV11-2
cdr3_aa: CASSSGRQNTEAFF; cdr3_nt: TGTGCCAGCAGCTCTGGACGGCAGAACACTGAAGCTTTCTTT; d_call: -; j_call: TRBJ1-1; clone_size: once; v_call: TRBV7-2
cdr3_aa: CASSLGTGLQETQYF; cdr3_nt: TGTGCCAGCTCACTCGGGACAGGGCTCCAAGAGACCCAGTACTTC; d_call: TRBD1; j_call: TRBJ2-5; clone_size: -; v_call: TRBV18
cdr3_aa: CASSRGGQGFHEQFF; cdr3_nt: TGTGCCAGCAGCAGAGGGGGACAGGGATTCCATGAGCAGTTCTTC; d_call: TRBD1; j_call: TRBJ2-1; clone_size: -; v_call: TRBV9
cdr3_aa: CASSLTTGGSTGELFF; cdr3_nt: TGCGCCAGCAGCTTGACGACAGGGGGCAGCACCGGGGAGCTGTTTTTT; d_call: TRBD1; j_call: TRBJ2-2; clone_size: -; v_call: TRBV5-1
cdr3_aa: CASSLVLSYEQYF; cdr3_nt: TGTGCCAGCAGCTTGGTCCTATCCTACGAGCAGTACTTC; d_call: -; j_call: TRBJ2-7; clone_size: -; v_call: TRBV5-8
cdr3_aa: CASSQAGKTEQFF; cdr3_nt: TGTGCCAGCAGCCAAGCCGGCAAGACTGAGCAGTTCTTC; d_call: -; j_call: TRBJ2-1; clone_size: few; v_call: TRBV4-2
cdr3_aa: CAWSQVSGPQHF; cdr3_nt: TGTGCCTGGAGTCAAGTTTCTGGGCCCCAGCATTTT; d_call: -; j_call: TRBJ1-5; clone_size: few; v_call: TRBV30
cdr3_aa: CASVSGGAENEQFF; cdr3_nt: TGTGCCAGCGTCTCGGGGGGGGCGGAAAATGAGCAGTTCTTC; d_call: TRBD2; j_call: TRBJ2-1; clone_size: -; v_call: TRBV6-6
cdr3_aa: CASSPGLGGTDTQYF; cdr3_nt: TGTGCCAGCTCACCAGGACTAGGGGGCACAGATACGCAGTATTTT; d_call: TRBD2; j_call: TRBJ2-3; clone_size: -; v_call: TRBV18
cdr3_aa: CASSLVTGSVQYF; cdr3_nt: TGTGCCAGCAGCTTAGTTACGGGCAGTGTGCAGTACTTC; d_call: -; j_call: TRBJ2-7; clone_size: -; v_call: TRBV11-3
cdr3_aa: CASSSIAGLGVGELFF; cdr3_nt: TGTGCCAGCAGCTCCATAGCGGGTCTTGGCGTCGGGGAGCTGTTTTTT; d_call: TRBD2; j_call: TRBJ2-2; clone_size: -; v_call: TRBV9